This T cell receptor (beta chain) was sequenced during a study of memory CD4+ T cells and cytomegalovirus serostatus. General observations from the study: CMV serostatus prediction reached median AUC approximately 0.95, or 0.91 with US-trained model. Each of 65 to 75 CMV-associated TCRbeta sequences occurred in one to five individuals.

This clone came up once. Its antigen is undetermined. Single viable CD3+CD4+CD8-CD45RO+ cells were sorted as the memory CD4+ T cells. Total CD4+ T cells were enriched by CD4 positive selection. The data were produced by immunoSEQ multiplex PCR, yet TCRdb's version contains in-frame clones alone and is incomplete. The sample lists tens of thousands of clones, 82% seen once, with under 0.65% in the top ten. Germline lookup yields CDR1 SGHKS and CDR2 YYEKEE (reference sequence). This CDR3 has 15 amino acids. Losses at the gene ends were 4 bases for V and 2 bases for J; bases not matched to a gene: 8. This receptor was obtained from an adult in good health and CMV-seronegative. Material: memory CD4+ T cells from blood. The chain employs TRBV5-5 and TRBJ2-7, with 8 bases aligning to TRBD1. CDR3 nucleotides: TGTGCCAGCAGCCTTCGGCAGGGGGCCACCTACGAGCAGTACTTC. It encodes CASSLRQGATYEQYF.